This section outlines one T cell receptor beta chain sequence together with its context. Germline trimming cut 0 bases from V and 7 bases from J; bases unmatched to any gene: 6. The V gene's germline CDR1 is SGHRS and CDR2 YFSETQ. The length of the CDR3 is 15 residues. This entry belongs to a study of blood T cell repertoires in COVID-19. Background on the study: Samples taken during acute and convalescent COVID-19 were collected in the United States, Italy and Spain. PBMCs, B-cell-depleted T cells, or T cells provided the cDNA or gDNA that made up the material.

Original processing methods: Nucleated cell number was recorded as an estimate derived from reference gene primer amplification. TCRdb's table, derived via immunoSEQ multiplex PCR, lists solely in-frame clones and lacks some. Clonal size and the V and J genes are those of that table, whereas D and trimming came from the DNA. The sample shows about 150,000 clones, 60% to 80% of them seen only once. The chain combines TRBV5-1 with TRBJ2-7; the match to TRBD2 covers 11 bases. Sequencing used peripheral blood. This clonotype was obtained from a man aged 45-60 years with active or convalescent COVID-19. DNA of the CDR3: TGCGCCAGCAGCTTGGGACTAGCGGGACCTACGGAGCAGTACTTC. Its protein is CASSLGLAGPTEQYF.